Listed below are T cell receptor beta chains from one sample, sequenced in a study of immune evolution from preneoplasia to lung adenocarcinoma. The data were produced by immunoSEQ multiplex PCR, yet TCRdb's version contains in-frame clones alone and is incomplete. The sample holds approximately 4,000 clones; around 86% are singletons and the top ten take 3.9%. The sequenced material came from FFPE minimally invasive lung adenocarcinoma tissue. These receptors originate from a donor older than 65 with lung adenocarcinoma. CDR3s include the opening cysteine and the closing phenylalanine or tryptophan. D genes are given only for firm matches. The size entry is marked missing in some rows and otherwise reads once, few, many or a size class.

D gene	clone size	V gene	J gene	CDR3 DNA	CDR3 protein
TRBD1	NA	TRBV30	TRBJ2-7	TGTGCCTGGAGTATATGGACGGGACAGGGATCAACCTTCGGCGAGCAGTACTTC	CAWSIWTGQGSTFGEQYF
NA	once	TRBV12-5	TRBJ2-7	TGTGCTAGTGGTTTCCTCCGCGAGCAGTACTTC	CASGFLREQYF
TRBD2	NA	TRBV5-1	TRBJ2-1	TGCGCCAGCAGTTTAGCGGGAGGTGTCAATGAGCAGTTCTTC	CASSLAGGVNEQFF
NA	once	TRBV25-1	TRBJ1-1	TGTGCCAGCAGTGTAGGACAGATTGAAGCTTTCTTT	CASSVGQIEAFF
TRBD2	once	TRBV29-1	TRBJ2-3	TGCAGCGTGGGGAGGGCGACGACGGATACGCAGTATTTT	CSVGRATTDTQYF
NA	NA	TRBV2	TRBJ2-5	TGTGCCAGCACGGAGCGGACGGCGGGAGAGACCCAGTACTTC	CASTERTAGETQYF
NA	NA	TRBV29-1	TRBJ2-5	TGCAGCTTCTGGAGCCCACAAGAGACCCAGTACTTC	CSFWSPQETQYF
NA	NA	TRBV2	TRBJ2-1	TGTGCCAGCTGGGAGGGGGGCTACAATGAGCAGTTCTTC	CASWEGGYNEQFF
TRBD1	once	TRBV7-9	TRBJ1-1	TGTGCCAGCAGCTTAGCCATAGGGACAGGGCCGAACACTGAAGCTTTCTTT	CASSLAIGTGPNTEAFF
NA	large	TRBV4-3	TRBJ2-2	TGCGCCAGCAGCCCAGTCTACGCGAACACCGGGGAGCTGTTTTTT	CASSPVYANTGELFF
NA	few	TRBV27	TRBJ1-5	TGTGCCAGCAGTTACCTGAATCAGCCCCAGCATTTT	CASSYLNQPQHF
NA	once	TRBV15	TRBJ2-7	TGTGCCACCAGCAGAGGAGGAGCAGGGTTCAACGAGCAGTACTTC	CATSRGGAGFNEQYF
TRBD2	NA	TRBV10-3	TRBJ2-3	TGTGCCATCAGTGAACCCCTAGCGGGGGAAGGGGATACGCAGTATTTT	CAISEPLAGEGDTQYF
NA	NA	TRBV11-2	TRBJ2-1	TGTGCCAGCAGCCTTCCCACGCAGGGTTCCTACAATGAGCAGTTCTTC	CASSLPTQGSYNEQFF
NA	NA	TRBV7-9	TRBJ2-1	TGTGCCAGCAGCAGCACAGTAGCGGCGAGCTCCTACAATGAGCAGTTCTTC	CASSSTVAASSYNEQFF
NA	NA	TRBV6-5	TRBJ2-2	TGTGCCAGCAGTTACTCTCGCAGTATCACCGGGGAGCTGTTTTTT	CASSYSRSITGELFF
NA	NA	TRBV25-1	TRBJ2-7	TGTGCCAGCAGTGAGGGGGGCCCCTACGAGCAGTACTTC	CASSEGGPYEQYF
NA	NA	TRBV7-9	TRBJ2-3	TGTGCCAGCAGCTTCAGGGATACGCAGTATTTT	CASSFRDTQYF
NA	NA	TRBV6-5	TRBJ2-3	TGTGCCAGCAGTATCAACCCTTATAGCACAGATACGCAGTATTTT	CASSINPYSTDTQYF
NA	NA	TRBV5-1	TRBJ2-3	TGCGCCAGCAGCTTCTCCCCCCTAGGACCAGACACAGATACGCAGTATTTT	CASSFSPLGPDTDTQYF
NA	NA	TRBV28	TRBJ2-5	TGTGCCAGCAGTTTATCAGGGGTAGAGACCCAGTACTTC	CASSLSGVETQYF
NA	NA	TRBV11-2	TRBJ2-7	TGTGCCAGCAGCTTCACGGCCTGGGTGGGAGATAACTACGAGCAGTACTTC	CASSFTAWVGDNYEQYF
NA	once	TRBV6-5	TRBJ1-1	TGTGCCAGCAGTTATGGGGGGGCGAACACTGAAGCTTTCTTT	CASSYGGANTEAFF
NA	NA	TRBV19	TRBJ1-1	TGTGCCAGTAGTATAGTGGGGGCGACCAGCGAAGCTTTCTTT	CASSIVGATSEAFF
NA	NA	TRBV30	TRBJ1-1	TGTGCCTGGACACAAAACAGGGTTGAAGCTTTCTTT	CAWTQNRVEAFF
NA	few	TRBV27	TRBJ2-2	TGTGCCAGCAGTTTTCGGCCTAAGGTGGACACCGGGGAGCTGTTTTTT	CASSFRPKVDTGELFF
TRBD1	NA	TRBV11-2	TRBJ2-1	TGTGCCAGCAGCACCGGACAGGGTTATGAGCAGTTCTTC	CASSTGQGYEQFF
NA	NA	TRBV7-8	TRBJ1-5	TGTGCCAGCAGCTTAAGTAGTGGGAACAATCAGCCCCAGCATTTT	CASSLSSGNNQPQHF
NA	NA	TRBV5-1	TRBJ2-1	TGCGCCAGCAGCTCGACGGGGGCCTTGGGGGATGAGCAGTTCTTC	CASSSTGALGDEQFF
TRBD2	NA	TRBV7-9	TRBJ2-7	TGTGCCAGCAGCTTAGGTAGCGGGAGTTTTAGCTCCTACGAGCAGTACTTC	CASSLGSGSFSSYEQYF
NA	NA	TRBV19	TRBJ2-1	TGTGCCAGTAGTATAGGGGGCCATGAGCAGTTCTTC	CASSIGGHEQFF
NA	NA	TRBV6-5	TRBJ2-1	TGTGCCAGCAGCACAGGATACAATGAGCAGTTCTTC	CASSTGYNEQFF
NA	few	TRBV29-1	TRBJ1-1	TGCAGCGTTGTCTCAAGCACTGAAGCTTTCTTT	CSVVSSTEAFF
TRBD1	NA	TRBV6-5	TRBJ2-7	TGTGCCACCTGGACAGGGAATTTCTACGAGCAGTACTTC	CATWTGNFYEQYF
NA	NA	TRBV5-1	TRBJ1-2	TGCGCCAGCAGCTTGCGGGCCCCTGAATATGGCTACACCTTC	CASSLRAPEYGYTF
NA	NA	TRBV6-5	TRBJ1-4	TGTGCCAGCAGGGGACCTCGTCGGGAAAAACTGTTTTTT	CASRGPRREKLFF
NA	NA	TRBV27	TRBJ1-1	TGTGCCAGCAGTCACCTAGGGAACACTGAAGCTTTCTTT	CASSHLGNTEAFF